This record looks at one T cell receptor beta chain sequence and its context. Recruited during active infection, patients (from Seattle) were subsequently followed longitudinally. The data originate from a study of blood T cell repertoires in COVID-19. V lost 2 bases and J 4 bases, leaving 9 bases between the germline ends. The length of the CDR3 is 14 residues. Germline CDR1 and CDR2: MNHEY and SMNVEV (reference sequence). Original data processing: Reference gene primers were amplified, and this amplification served to estimate nucleated cell counts. Profiled with immunoSEQ multiplex PCR; TCRdb holds only in-frame clones, not every one. V and J calls plus clone size are reproduced from that table; the DNA served to infer D and trimming. Of roughly 350,000 clones listed, roughly 90% are singletons.

Material for sequencing was peripheral blood. The clonotype comes from a woman aged 70-85 years with COVID-19, enrolled during active disease. This chain links TRBV27 with TRBJ1-5; D is uncertain. This CDR3 reads CASSLIGGNQPQHF. The DNA for the CDR3 is TGTGCCAGCAGTTTAATTGGCGGTAATCAGCCCCAGCATTTT.